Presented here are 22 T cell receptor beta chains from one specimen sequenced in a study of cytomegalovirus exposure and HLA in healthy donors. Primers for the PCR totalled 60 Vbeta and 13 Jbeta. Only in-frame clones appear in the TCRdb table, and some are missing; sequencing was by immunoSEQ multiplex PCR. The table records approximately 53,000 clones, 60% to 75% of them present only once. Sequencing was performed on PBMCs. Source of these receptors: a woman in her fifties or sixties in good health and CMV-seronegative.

CDR3 coding DNA: TGTGCCAGCAGCGGGACTAGCGCTTTCACAGATACGCAGTATTTT. This gives the protein CASSGTSAFTDTQYF. The gene calls are TRBV9 and TRBJ2-3; 9 bases agree with TRBD2. The CDR3 covers 15 residues. V dropped 3 bases and J dropped 2; count of bases not matched to a gene: 4. The germline gives CDR1 SGDLS, CDR2 YYNGEE. Combining the CDR3 with reference TRBV9 and TRBJ2-3 gives the whole variable domain DSGVTQTPKHLITATGQRVTLRCSPRSGDLSVYWYQQSLDQGLQFLIQYYNGEERAKGNILERFSAQQFPDLHSELNLSSLELGDSALYFCASSGTSAFTDTQYFGPGTRLTVL.

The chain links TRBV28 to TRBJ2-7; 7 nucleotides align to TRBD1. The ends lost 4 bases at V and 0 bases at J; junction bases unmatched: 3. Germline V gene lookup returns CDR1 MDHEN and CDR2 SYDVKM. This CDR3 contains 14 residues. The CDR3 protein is CASSSGQSSYEQYF. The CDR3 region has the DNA TGTGCCAGCAGTTCGGGACAGAGCTCCTACGAGCAGTACTTC.

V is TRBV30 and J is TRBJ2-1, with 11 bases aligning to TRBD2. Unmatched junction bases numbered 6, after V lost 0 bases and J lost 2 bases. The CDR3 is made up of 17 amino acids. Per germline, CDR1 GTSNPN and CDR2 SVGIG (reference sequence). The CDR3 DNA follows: TGTGCCTGGAGTGTACTGAGACTAGCGGGGACCTACAATGAGCAGTTCTTC. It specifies CAWSVLRLAGTYNEQFF.

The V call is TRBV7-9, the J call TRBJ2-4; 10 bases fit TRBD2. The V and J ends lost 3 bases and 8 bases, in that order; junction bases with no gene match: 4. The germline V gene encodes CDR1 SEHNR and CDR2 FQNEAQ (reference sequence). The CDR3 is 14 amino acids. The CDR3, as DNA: TGTGCCAGCAGCTTTAGCGGGAGGAGCGACATTCAGTACTTC. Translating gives CASSFSGRSDIQYF.

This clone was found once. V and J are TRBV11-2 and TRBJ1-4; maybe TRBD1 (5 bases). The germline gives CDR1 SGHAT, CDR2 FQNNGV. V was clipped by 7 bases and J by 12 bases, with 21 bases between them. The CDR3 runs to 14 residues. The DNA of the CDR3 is TGTGCCAGCAAGGGGACCGTGCCGGAGGGAGAACTGTTTTTT. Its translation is CASKGTVPEGELFF.

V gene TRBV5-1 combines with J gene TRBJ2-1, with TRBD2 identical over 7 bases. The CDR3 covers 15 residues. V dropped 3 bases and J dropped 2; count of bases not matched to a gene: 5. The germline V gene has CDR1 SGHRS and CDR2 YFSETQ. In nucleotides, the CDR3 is TGCGCCAGCAGCTCTGGGGGGGACCCCTACAATGAGCAGTTCTTC. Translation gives CASSSGGDPYNEQFF.

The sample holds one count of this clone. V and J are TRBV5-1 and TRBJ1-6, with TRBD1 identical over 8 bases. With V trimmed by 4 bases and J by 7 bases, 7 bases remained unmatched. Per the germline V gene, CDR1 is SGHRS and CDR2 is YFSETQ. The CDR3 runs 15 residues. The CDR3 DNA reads TGCGCCAGCAGCGGCTTAGACAGGGGAAATTCACCCCTCCACTTT. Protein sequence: CASSGLDRGNSPLHF.

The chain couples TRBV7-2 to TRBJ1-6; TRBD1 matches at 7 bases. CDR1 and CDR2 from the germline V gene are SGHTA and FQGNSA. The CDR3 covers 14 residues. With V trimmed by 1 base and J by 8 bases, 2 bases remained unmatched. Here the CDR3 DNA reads TGTGCCAGCAGCTTAGGACAGGGTTATTCACCCCTCCACTTT. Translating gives CASSLGQGYSPLHF.

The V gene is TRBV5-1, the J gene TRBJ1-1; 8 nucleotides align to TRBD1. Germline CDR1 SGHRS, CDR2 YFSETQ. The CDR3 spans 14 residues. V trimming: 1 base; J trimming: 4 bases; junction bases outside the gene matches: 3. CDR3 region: CASSLQGAVTEAFF. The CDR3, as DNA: TGCGCCAGCAGCTTGCAGGGGGCTGTCACTGAAGCTTTCTTT.

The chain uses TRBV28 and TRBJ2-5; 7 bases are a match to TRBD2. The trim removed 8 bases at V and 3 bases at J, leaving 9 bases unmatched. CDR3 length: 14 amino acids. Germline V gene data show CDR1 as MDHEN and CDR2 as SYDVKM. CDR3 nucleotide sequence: TGTGCCAGCGGAGGCCGGGACTACAAAGAGACCCAGTACTTC. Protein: CASGGRDYKETQYF.

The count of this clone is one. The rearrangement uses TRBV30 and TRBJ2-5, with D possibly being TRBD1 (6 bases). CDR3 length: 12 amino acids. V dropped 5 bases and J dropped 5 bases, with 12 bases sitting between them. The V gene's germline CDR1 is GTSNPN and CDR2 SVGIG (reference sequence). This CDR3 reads CAWATGWETQYF. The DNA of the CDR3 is TGTGCCTGGGCTACAGGGTGGGAGACCCAGTACTTC. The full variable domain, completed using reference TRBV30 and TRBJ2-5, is SQTIHQWPATLVQPVGSPLSLECTVEGTSNPNLYWYRQAAGRGLQLLFYSVGIGQISSEVPQNLSASRPQDRQFILSSKKLLLSDSGFYLCAWATGWETQYFGPGTRLLVL.

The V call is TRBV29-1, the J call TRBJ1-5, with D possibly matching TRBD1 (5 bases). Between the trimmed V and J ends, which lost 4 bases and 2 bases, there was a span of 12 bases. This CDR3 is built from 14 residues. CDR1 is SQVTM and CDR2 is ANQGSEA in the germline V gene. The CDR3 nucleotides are TGCAGCGTTGGCGTCGGGGGGGGCAATCAGCCCCAGCATTTT. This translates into CSVGVGGGNQPQHF.

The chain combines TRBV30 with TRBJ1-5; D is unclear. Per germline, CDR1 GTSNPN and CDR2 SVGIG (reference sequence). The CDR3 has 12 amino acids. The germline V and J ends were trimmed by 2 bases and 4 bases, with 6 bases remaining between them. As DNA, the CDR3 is TGTGCCTGGAGTCCCCAGAATCAGCCCCAGCATTTT. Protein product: CAWSPQNQPQHF.

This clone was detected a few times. CDR3 sequence: CASSLRDRGQPQHF. CDR3 in DNA: TGTGCCAGCAGCCTCCGGGACAGGGGGCAGCCCCAGCATTTT. The rearrangement links TRBV2 to TRBJ1-5, with TRBD1 matching 11 bases. Per the germline V gene, CDR1 is SNHLY and CDR2 is FYNNEI. The V segment lost 6 bases and the J segment 7 bases; nucleotides outside the gene matches: 5. CDR3 size: 14 residues.

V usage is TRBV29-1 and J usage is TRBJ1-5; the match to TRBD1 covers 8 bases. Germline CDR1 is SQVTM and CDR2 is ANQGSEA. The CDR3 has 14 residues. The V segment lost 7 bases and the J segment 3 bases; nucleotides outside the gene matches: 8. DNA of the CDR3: TGCAGCGCCCTAGGACAGGGAATCAATCAGCCCCAGCATTTT. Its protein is CSALGQGINQPQHF.

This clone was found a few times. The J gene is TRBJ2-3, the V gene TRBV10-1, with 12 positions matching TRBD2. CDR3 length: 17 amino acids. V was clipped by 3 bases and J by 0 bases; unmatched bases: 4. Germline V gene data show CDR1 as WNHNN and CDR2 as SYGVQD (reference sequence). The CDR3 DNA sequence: TGCGCCAGCAGTGATCGGACTAGCGGGGTAAGCACAGATACGCAGTATTTT. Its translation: CASSDRTSGVSTDTQYF.

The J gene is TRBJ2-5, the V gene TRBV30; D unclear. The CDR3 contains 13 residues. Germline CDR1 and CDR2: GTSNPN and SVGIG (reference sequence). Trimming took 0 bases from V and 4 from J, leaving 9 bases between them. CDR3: CAWSVLSGETQYF. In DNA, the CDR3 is TGTGCCTGGAGTGTACTCTCCGGAGAGACCCAGTACTTC.

The CDR3 loop reads CASASPGQGARASNQPQHF. DNA of the CDR3: TGTGCCAGCGCTTCCCCAGGGCAGGGGGCGAGGGCGAGCAATCAGCCCCAGCATTTT. The rearrangement links TRBV28 to TRBJ1-5; 8 bases line up with TRBD1. Germline CDR1 and CDR2: MDHEN and SYDVKM. J gave up 1 base and V 8 bases, and 19 bases lay outside the gene matches. The CDR3 totals 19 residues.

CDR3 in amino acids: CASSLLQGNSNQPQHF. DNA of the CDR3: TGTGCCAGCAGTTTACTACAGGGGAATAGCAATCAGCCCCAGCATTTT. V is TRBV28 and J is TRBJ1-5; TRBD1 aligns across 7 bases. Germline V CDR1 and CDR2: MDHEN, SYDVKM. The CDR3 consists of 16 residues. The junction had 4 bases not matched to a gene; V was cut back by 2 bases and J by 0 bases.

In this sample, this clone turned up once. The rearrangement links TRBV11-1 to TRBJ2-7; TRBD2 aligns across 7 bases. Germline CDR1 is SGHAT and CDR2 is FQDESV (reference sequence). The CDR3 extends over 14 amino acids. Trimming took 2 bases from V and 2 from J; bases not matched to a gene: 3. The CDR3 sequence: CASSLRRGAYEQYF. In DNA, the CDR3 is TGTGCCAGCAGCTTACGCCGGGGGGCCTACGAGCAGTACTTC. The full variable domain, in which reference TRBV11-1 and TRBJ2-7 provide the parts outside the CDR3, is EAEVAQSPRYKITEKSQAVAFWCDPISGHATLYWYRQILGQGPELLVQFQDESVVDDSQLPKDRFSAERLKGVDSTLKIQPAELGDSAMYLCASSLRRGAYEQYFGPGTRLTVT.

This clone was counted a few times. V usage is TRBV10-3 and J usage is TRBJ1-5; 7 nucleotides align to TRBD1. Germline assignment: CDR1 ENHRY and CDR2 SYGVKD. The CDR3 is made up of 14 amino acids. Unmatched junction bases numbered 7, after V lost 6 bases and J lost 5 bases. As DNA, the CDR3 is TGTGCCATCAGAGAAGACAGGGAGGATCAGCCCCAGCATTTT. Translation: CAIREDREDQPQHF.

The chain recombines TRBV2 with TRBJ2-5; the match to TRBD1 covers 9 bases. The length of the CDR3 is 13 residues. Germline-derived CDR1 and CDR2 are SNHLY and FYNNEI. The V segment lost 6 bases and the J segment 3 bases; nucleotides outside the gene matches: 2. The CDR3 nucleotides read TGTGCCAGCAGCCGGGACAGGGAAGAGACCCAGTACTTC. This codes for CASSRDREETQYF. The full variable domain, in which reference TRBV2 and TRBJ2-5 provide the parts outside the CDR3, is EPEVTQTPSHQVTQMGQEVILRCVPISNHLYFYWYRQILGQKVEFLVSFYNNEISEKSEIFDDQFSVERPDGSNFTLKIRSTKLEDSAMYFCASSRDREETQYFGPGTRLLVL.